These 21 T cell receptor beta chains came from one sample sequenced in a study of regulatory T cells in long-lasting Graves disease. TCR beta libraries were built with iRepertoire HTBI primers and Arm-PCR of CDR3 regions. TCRdb called the multiplex PCR reads again in MiXCR, with one record for every CDR3 protein. The table lists around 330,000 distinct CDR3 sequences, more than 15% of them singletons, with about 39% in the top ten. Time point meaning: newly diagnosed GD, antithyroid drugs for less than 3 months. PBMC-derived RNA was used for the TCR library. The sample in question was peripheral blood mononuclear cells (PBMCs), obtained at new diagnosis, from a patient treated with antithyroid drugs. The receptors stem from a female donor with Graves disease.

This clonotype has ten or more counts. This chain uses TRBV28 with TRBJ1-1; D is perhaps TRBD1 (6 bases). The ends were cut back, 7 bases at V and 4 bases at J, with 19 bases in the middle. The CDR3 is made up of 15 amino acids. Germline V gene sequence: CDR1 MDHEN, CDR2 SYDVKM. The DNA of the CDR3 is TGTGCCAGCACCGAGCCGGGGGGGCGCCGCACTGAAGCTTTCTTT. Protein sequence: CASTEPGGRRTEAFF.

In this sample, this clonotype turned up many times. The chain is built from TRBV6-2 or TRBV6-3 and TRBJ2-2, with D unclear. This CDR3 contains 15 residues. Germline-derived CDR1 and CDR2 are MNHEY and SVGEGT. V gave up 5 bases and J gave up 0 bases, with 10 bases separating them. The CDR3 protein is CASSQTLANTGELFF. CDR3 bases: TGTGCCAGCAGTCAGACCCTCGCGAACACCGGGGAGCTGTTTTTT.

This clonotype has at least ten counts. V and J are TRBV2 and TRBJ2-1; D remains ambiguous. V dropped 4 bases and J dropped 1 base, with 8 bases sitting between them. The CDR3 spans 14 residues. The germline V gene encodes CDR1 SNHLY and CDR2 FYNNEI. This CDR3 is CASSVARSYNEQFF. The CDR3 DNA is TGTGCCAGCAGTGTCGCTCGATCCTACAATGAGCAGTTCTTC.

J is TRBJ2-7 and V is TRBV5-5; D is uncertain. The CDR3 length is 14 residues. V was trimmed by 0 bases and J by 7 bases, leaving 14 bases between them. Germline loops: CDR1 SGHKS, CDR2 YYEKEE (reference sequence). The CDR3, as DNA: TGTGCCAGCAGCTTGGTTCCGGGCCTGGGAGAGCAGTACTTC. This sequence encodes CASSLVPGLGEQYF.

The chain recombines TRBV2 with TRBJ2-1; TRBD2 matches 9 bases. The J segment lost 6 bases and the V segment lost 3 bases, leaving 6 bases of the junction unmatched. The CDR3 loop spans 15 amino acids. Germline values: CDR1 SNHLY, CDR2 FYNNEI. The CDR3, as DNA: TGTGCCAGCAGTGAGGCTAGCGGGAACTTCAATGAGCAGTTCTTC. Residues: CASSEASGNFNEQFF. Combining the CDR3 with reference TRBV2 and TRBJ2-1 gives the whole variable domain EPEVTQTPSHQVTQMGQEVILRCVPISNHLYFYWYRQILGQKVEFLVSFYNNEISEKSEIFDDQFSVERPDGSNFTLKIRSTKLEDSAMYFCASSEASGNFNEQFFGPGTRLTVL.

Ten or more counts support this clonotype. The rearrangement links TRBV12-3 or TRBV12-4 to TRBJ2-3; D unclear. The CDR3 sequence is 12 residues long. V was clipped by 5 bases and J by 3 bases, with 6 bases between them. The CDR3 DNA reads as TGTGCCAGCAGTGAGAAGACAGATACGCAGTATTTT. Its protein is CASSEKTDTQYF.

This clonotype has a count of ten or more. The CDR3 sequence: CASSSPGTGIRNEQYF. The CDR3 DNA sequence: TGTGCCAGCAGCTCACCGGGGACAGGGATAAGAAACGAGCAGTACTTC. This chain uses TRBV28 with TRBJ2-7; 9 bases fit TRBD1. Germline V gene lookup returns CDR1 MDHEN and CDR2 SYDVKM. The V segment lost 6 bases and the J segment 5 bases; nucleotides outside the gene matches: 14. This CDR3 region has 16 residues.

This clonotype was detected many times. V gene TRBV2 combines with J gene TRBJ1-2, with unresolved D. V lost 7 bases and J lost 7, with 16 bases in between. CDR1 is SNHLY and CDR2 is FYNNEI in the germline V gene. This CDR3 comprises 13 residues. DNA of the CDR3: TGTGCCAGCACCATCTCTCCCAGTTTTGGCTACACCTTC. Translating it yields CASTISPSFGYTF. The variable domain in full, completed from reference TRBV2 and TRBJ1-2, reads EPEVTQTPSHQVTQMGQEVILRCVPISNHLYFYWYRQILGQKVEFLVSFYNNEISEKSEIFDDQFSVERPDGSNFTLKIRSTKLEDSAMYFCASTISPSFGYTFGSGTRLTVV.

There are many counts of this clonotype. The chain recombines TRBV6-2 or TRBV6-3 with TRBJ2-3; D is possibly TRBD1 (6 bases). Trimming shortened V by 7 bases and J by 2 bases, and 13 bases separated the two germline ends. Germline V CDR1 and CDR2: MNHEY, SVGEGT. The CDR3 runs to 14 residues. CDR3 loop: CASTPGVYTDTQYF. CDR3 nucleotide sequence: TGTGCCAGCACTCCAGGGGTCTACACAGATACGCAGTATTTT.

This clonotype came up many times. The chain has TRBV28 and TRBJ2-7, with D possibly called TRBD1 or TRBD2 (6 bases each). Germline V lookup: CDR1 MDHEN, CDR2 SYDVKM. The CDR3 spans 15 residues. V was trimmed by 1 base and J by 2 bases, leaving 12 bases between them. The CDR3 DNA sequence: TGTGCCAGCAGTTTATCGTCAGGGGAGGCCTACGAGCAGTACTTC. Its translation: CASSLSSGEAYEQYF. The full variable domain, in which reference TRBV28 and TRBJ2-7 provide the parts outside the CDR3, is DVKVTQSSRYLVKRTGEKVFLECVQDMDHENMFWYRQDPGLGLRLIYFSYDVKMKEKGDIPEGYSVSREKKERFSLILESASTNQTSMYLCASSLSSGEAYEQYFGPGTRLTVT.

This clonotype was seen repeatedly, ten times or more. V is TRBV12-5 and J is TRBJ2-2; D unresolved. Germline V lookup: CDR1 LGHNT, CDR2 FRNRAP. Trimming shortened V by 1 base and J by 2 bases, and 5 bases separated the two germline ends. This CDR3 region has 14 residues. CDR3: CASGLAQNTGELFF. The DNA of the CDR3 is TGTGCTAGTGGTTTGGCCCAAAACACCGGGGAGCTGTTTTTT.

CDR3 loop: CASSGHGARRNEQFF. CDR3 DNA sequence: TGCGCCAGCAGTGGACATGGGGCGCGGCGTAATGAGCAGTTCTTC. V usage is TRBV10-1 and J usage is TRBJ2-1, with D perhaps matching TRBD1 (5 bases). Germline V CDR1 and CDR2: WNHNN, SYGVQD (reference sequence). Trimming cost V 4 bases and J 7 bases, with 17 bases left between them. The CDR3 length is 15 residues.

This clonotype was recorded many times. The genes are TRBV28 and TRBJ2-5; no firm D call. Between the trimmed V and J ends, which lost 8 bases and 3 bases, there was a span of 10 bases. There are 12 residues in the CDR3. Germline CDR1 reads MDHEN; CDR2 reads SYDVKM. The CDR3 coding sequence is TGTGCCAGCTCACTCCCGGAAGAGACCCAGTACTTC. Translation gives CASSLPEETQYF.

This clonotype was recorded many times. The rearrangement joins TRBV11-3 to TRBJ1-6; a possible D gene is TRBD1 (5 bases). V lost 5 bases and J lost 4, with 12 bases in between. CDR1 SGHNT and CDR2 YENEEA come from the germline V gene. CDR3 length: 15 amino acids. The CDR3 DNA follows: TGTGCCAGCAGCGGCCGGGACGGTTATAATTCACCCCTCCACTTT. This sequence encodes CASSGRDGYNSPLHF.

The rearrangement joins TRBV5-1 to TRBJ2-1; no clear D. Looked up from germline, CDR1 is SGHRS and CDR2 is YFSETQ. Trimming took 4 bases from V and 5 from J, leaving 16 bases between them. The CDR3 covers 15 residues. The CDR3 loop is CASSPVNFGDNEQFF. In DNA, the CDR3 is TGCGCCAGCAGCCCCGTTAATTTCGGAGACAATGAGCAGTTCTTC.

In DNA form, the CDR3 reads TGCGCCAGCAGCCAAATCGTACAGATAGCCAAAAACATTCAGTACTTC. This encodes CASSQIVQIAKNIQYF. The chain couples TRBV4-1 to TRBJ2-4; D not certain. Germline V gene data show CDR1 as MGHRA and CDR2 as YSYEKL. V was pared by 2 bases and J by 0 bases, with 11 bases between. The CDR3 length is 16 residues.

In this sample, this clonotype turned up many times. The V and J genes are TRBV27 and TRBJ2-7, with TRBD1 as a possible D gene (5 bases). V was trimmed by 6 bases and J by 7 bases, leaving 34 bases between them. The CDR3 is made up of 19 amino acids. The germline V gene encodes CDR1 MNHEY and CDR2 SMNVEV (reference sequence). The CDR3 region is CASSLTNPSRDFLSREQYF. For the CDR3, the DNA is TGTGCCAGCAGCCTTACCAACCCCTCCAGGGATTTTCTTTCGAGGGAGCAGTACTTC.

This clonotype was counted a single time. A much larger clone differs by one base, so this may be a read error. The chain recombines TRBV6-2 or TRBV6-3 with TRBJ1-1; no definite D call. This CDR3 region has 13 residues. The V gene's germline CDR1 is MNHEY and CDR2 SVGEGT. The ends were cut back, 5 bases at V and 4 bases at J, with 11 bases in the middle. CDR3 in amino acids: CASSEMAGTEAFF. The CDR3 coding sequence is TGTGCCAGCAGTGAAATGGCAGGCACTGAAGCTTTCTTT.

This clonotype was counted at least ten times. The CDR3 DNA reads as TGTGCCATCAGTGATCGGCTCCAAGGGGACGAGCAGTACTTC. It codes for CAISDRLQGDEQYF. The gene calls are TRBV10-3 and TRBJ2-7; D is possibly TRBD1 (5 bases). V was pared by 3 bases and J by 5 bases, with 14 bases between. The CDR3 has 14 residues. Per the germline V gene, CDR1 is ENHRY and CDR2 is SYGVKD.

The chain links TRBV10-1 to TRBJ2-7, with 8 bases matching TRBD1. Germline values: CDR1 WNHNN, CDR2 SYGVQD (reference sequence). The CDR3 spans 15 residues. V lost 8 bases and J lost 2; bases outside the gene matches: 11. The CDR3 loop is CASLDRDRRPYEQYF. The CDR3 bases are TGCGCCAGCCTAGACCGGGACAGGAGACCCTACGAGCAGTACTTC.

The V call is TRBV11-1, the J call TRBJ2-1; 7 bases match TRBD1. Germline lookup yields CDR1 SGHAT and CDR2 FQDESV (reference sequence). V was clipped by 3 bases and J by 5 bases; unmatched bases: 10. The CDR3 has 16 amino acids. The CDR3 DNA reads TGTGCCAGCAGCTTTACAGGGGTGGCGAATCACAATGAGCAGTTCTTC. Its protein is CASSFTGVANHNEQFF.